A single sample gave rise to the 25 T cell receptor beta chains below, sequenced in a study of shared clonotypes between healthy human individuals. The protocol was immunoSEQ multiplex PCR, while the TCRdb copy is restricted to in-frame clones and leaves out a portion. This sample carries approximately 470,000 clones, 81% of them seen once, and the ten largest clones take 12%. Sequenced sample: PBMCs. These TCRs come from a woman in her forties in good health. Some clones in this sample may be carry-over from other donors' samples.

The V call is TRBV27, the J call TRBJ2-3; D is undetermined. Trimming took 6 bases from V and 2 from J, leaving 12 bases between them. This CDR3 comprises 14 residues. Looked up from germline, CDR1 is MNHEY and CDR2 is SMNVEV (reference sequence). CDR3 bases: TGTGCCAGCAGCACCCTGGGCAACACAGATACGCAGTATTTT. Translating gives CASSTLGNTDTQYF.

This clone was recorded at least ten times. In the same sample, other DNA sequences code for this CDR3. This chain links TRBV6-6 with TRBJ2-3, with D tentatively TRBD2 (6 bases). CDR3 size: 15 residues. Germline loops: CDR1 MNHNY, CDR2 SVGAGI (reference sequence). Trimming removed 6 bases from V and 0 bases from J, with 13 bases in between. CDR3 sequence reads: CASRDAAGSTDTQYF. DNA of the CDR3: TGTGCCAGCAGAGATGCAGCGGGTAGCACAGATACGCAGTATTTT.

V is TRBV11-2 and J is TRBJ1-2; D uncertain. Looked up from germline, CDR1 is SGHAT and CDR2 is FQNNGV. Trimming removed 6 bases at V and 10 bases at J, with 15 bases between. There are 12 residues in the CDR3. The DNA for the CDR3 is TGTGCCAGCAGTATAGGAGAAATTTTCTACACCTTC. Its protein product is CASSIGEIFYTF. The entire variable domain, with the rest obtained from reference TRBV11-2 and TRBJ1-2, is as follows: EAGVAQSPRYKIIEKRQSVAFWCNPISGHATLYWYQQILGQGPKLLIQFQNNGVVDDSQLPKDRFSAERLKGVDSTLKIQPAKLEDSAVYLCASSIGEIFYTFGSGTRLTVV.

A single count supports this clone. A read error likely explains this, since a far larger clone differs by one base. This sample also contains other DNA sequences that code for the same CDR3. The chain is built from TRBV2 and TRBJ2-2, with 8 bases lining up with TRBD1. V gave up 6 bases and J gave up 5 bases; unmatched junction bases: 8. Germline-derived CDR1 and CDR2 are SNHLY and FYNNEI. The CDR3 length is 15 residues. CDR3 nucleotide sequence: TGTGCCAGCAGCACAGACAGGGGTGCAACCGGGGAGCTGTTTTTT. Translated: CASSTDRGATGELFF.

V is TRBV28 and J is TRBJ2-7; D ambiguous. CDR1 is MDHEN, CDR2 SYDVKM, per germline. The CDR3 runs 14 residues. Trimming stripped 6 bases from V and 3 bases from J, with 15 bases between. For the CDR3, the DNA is TGTGCCAGCAGCGGCCCCTCCTGGCACTACGAGCAGTACTTC. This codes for CASSGPSWHYEQYF. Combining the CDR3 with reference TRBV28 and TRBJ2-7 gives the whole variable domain DVKVTQSSRYLVKRTGEKVFLECVQDMDHENMFWYRQDPGLGLRLIYFSYDVKMKEKGDIPEGYSVSREKKERFSLILESASTNQTSMYLCASSGPSWHYEQYFGPGTRLTVT.

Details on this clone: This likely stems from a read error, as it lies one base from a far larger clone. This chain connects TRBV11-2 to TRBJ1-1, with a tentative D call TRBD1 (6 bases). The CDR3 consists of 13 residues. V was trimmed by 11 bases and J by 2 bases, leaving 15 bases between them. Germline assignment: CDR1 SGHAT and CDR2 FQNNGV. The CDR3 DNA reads TGTGCCCGCGGGGAACAGGGTAACACTGAAGCTTTCTTT. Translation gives CARGEQGNTEAFF.

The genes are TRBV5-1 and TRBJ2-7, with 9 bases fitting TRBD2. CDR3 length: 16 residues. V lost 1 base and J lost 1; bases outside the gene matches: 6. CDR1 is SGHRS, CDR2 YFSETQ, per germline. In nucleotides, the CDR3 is TGCGCCAGCAGCTTGTTTAGCGGGAGAGCATCCTACGAGCAGTACTTC. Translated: CASSLFSGRASYEQYF.

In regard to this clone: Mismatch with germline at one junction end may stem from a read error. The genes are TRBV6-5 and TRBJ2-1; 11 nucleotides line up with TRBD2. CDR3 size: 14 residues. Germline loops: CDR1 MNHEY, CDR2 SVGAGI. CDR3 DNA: TGTGCCAGCAGTTACTCGAGACTAGCGGGAACGATCGTCTTC. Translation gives CASSYSRLAGTIVF.

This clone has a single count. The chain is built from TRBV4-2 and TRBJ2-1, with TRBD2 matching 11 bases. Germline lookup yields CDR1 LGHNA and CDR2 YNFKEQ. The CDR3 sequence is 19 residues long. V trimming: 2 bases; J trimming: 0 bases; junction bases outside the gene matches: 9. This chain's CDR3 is CASSQTGTSGSSSYNEQFF. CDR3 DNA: TGTGCCAGCAGCCAAACCGGGACTAGCGGTTCTAGCTCCTACAATGAGCAGTTCTTC.

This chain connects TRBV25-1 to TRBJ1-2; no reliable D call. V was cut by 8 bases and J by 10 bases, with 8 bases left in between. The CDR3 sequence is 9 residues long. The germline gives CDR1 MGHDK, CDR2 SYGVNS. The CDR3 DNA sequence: TGTGCCAGCGGAGACGACTACACCTTC. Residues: CASGDDYTF.

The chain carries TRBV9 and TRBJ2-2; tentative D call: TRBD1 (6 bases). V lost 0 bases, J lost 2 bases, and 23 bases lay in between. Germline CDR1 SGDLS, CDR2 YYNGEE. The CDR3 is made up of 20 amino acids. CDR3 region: CASSVDKGSVGQRNTGELFF. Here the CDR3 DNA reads TGTGCCAGCAGCGTAGATAAAGGGAGCGTGGGACAAAGAAACACCGGGGAGCTGTTTTTT.

CDR3 region: CASSLAGGGTDTQYF. DNA for the CDR3: TGCGCCAGCAGCTTGGCGGGAGGGGGAACAGATACGCAGTATTTT. The chain recombines TRBV5-1 with TRBJ2-3; TRBD2 matches at 8 bases. The CDR3 has 15 residues. V trimming: 0 bases; J trimming: 3 bases; junction bases outside the gene matches: 3. Germline loops: CDR1 SGHRS, CDR2 YFSETQ.

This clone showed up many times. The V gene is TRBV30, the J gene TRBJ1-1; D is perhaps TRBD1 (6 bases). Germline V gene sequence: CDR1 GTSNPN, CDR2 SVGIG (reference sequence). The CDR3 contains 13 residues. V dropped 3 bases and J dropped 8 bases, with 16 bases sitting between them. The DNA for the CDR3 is TGTGCCTGGAGCGCAGGGGATCCCCCCGAAGCTTTCTTT. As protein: CAWSAGDPPEAFF.

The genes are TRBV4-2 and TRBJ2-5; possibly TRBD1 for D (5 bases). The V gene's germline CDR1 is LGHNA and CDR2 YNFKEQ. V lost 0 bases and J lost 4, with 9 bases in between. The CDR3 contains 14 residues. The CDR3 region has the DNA TGTGCCAGCAGCCAAGATCGCAGGGTAGAGACCCAGTACTTC. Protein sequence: CASSQDRRVETQYF.

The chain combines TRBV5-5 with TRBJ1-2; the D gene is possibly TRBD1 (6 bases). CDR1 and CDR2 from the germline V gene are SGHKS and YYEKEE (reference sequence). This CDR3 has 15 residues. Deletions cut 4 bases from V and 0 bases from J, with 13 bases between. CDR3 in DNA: TGTGCCAGCAGCCCCTCCGGGGGCCCTAACTATGGCTACACCTTC. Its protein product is CASSPSGGPNYGYTF.

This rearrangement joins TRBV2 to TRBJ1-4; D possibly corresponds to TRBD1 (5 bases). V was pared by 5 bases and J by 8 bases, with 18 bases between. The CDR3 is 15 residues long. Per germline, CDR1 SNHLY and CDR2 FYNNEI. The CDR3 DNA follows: TGTGCCAGCAGTCCCCCCGCGCAGGGACTAGAAAAACTGTTTTTT. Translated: CASSPPAQGLEKLFF.

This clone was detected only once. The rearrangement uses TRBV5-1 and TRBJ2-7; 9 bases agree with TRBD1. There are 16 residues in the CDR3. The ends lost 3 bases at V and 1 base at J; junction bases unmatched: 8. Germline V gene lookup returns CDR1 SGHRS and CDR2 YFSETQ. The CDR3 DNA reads TGCGCCAGCAGCTCAGGACAGGGGAGGGGTTCCTACGAGCAGTACTTC. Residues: CASSSGQGRGSYEQYF.

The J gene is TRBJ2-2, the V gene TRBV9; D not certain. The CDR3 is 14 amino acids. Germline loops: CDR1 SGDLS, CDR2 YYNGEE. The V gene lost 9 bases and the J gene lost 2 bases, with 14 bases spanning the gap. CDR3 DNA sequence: TGTGCCACCGCCGGCGGTAGTAACACCGGGGAGCTGTTTTTT. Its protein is CATAGGSNTGELFF.

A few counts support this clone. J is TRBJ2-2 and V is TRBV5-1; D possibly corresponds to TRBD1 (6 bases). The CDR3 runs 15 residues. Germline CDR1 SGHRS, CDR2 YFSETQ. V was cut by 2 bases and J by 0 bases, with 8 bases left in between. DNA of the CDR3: TGCGCCAGCAGCTTAACAGGGTCGAACACCGGGGAGCTGTTTTTT. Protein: CASSLTGSNTGELFF.

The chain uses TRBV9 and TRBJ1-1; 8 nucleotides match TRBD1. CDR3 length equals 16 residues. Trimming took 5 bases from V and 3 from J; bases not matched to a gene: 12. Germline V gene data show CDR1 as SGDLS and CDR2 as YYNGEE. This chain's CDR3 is CASRPGGRGPDTEAFF. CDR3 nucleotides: TGTGCCAGCAGGCCGGGAGGCAGGGGGCCGGACACTGAAGCTTTCTTT. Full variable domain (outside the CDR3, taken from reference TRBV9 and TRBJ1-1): DSGVTQTPKHLITATGQRVTLRCSPRSGDLSVYWYQQSLDQGLQFLIQYYNGEERAKGNILERFSAQQFPDLHSELNLSSLELGDSALYFCASRPGGRGPDTEAFFGQGTRLTVV.

Here the CDR3 DNA reads TGCGCCAGCAGCACCCAGAATACAGGAGGCACTGAAGCTTTCTTT. It encodes CASSTQNTGGTEAFF. The chain carries TRBV5-1 and TRBJ1-1, with D perhaps TRBD1 (5 bases). Trimming removed 4 bases at V and 4 bases at J, with 17 bases between. The CDR3 has 15 residues. The germline V gene encodes CDR1 SGHRS and CDR2 YFSETQ.

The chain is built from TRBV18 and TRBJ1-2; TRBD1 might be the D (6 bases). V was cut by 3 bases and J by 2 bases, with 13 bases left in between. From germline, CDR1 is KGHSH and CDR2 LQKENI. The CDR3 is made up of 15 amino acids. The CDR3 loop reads CASSPSGTPNYGYTF. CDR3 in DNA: TGTGCCAGCTCACCGTCCGGGACACCCAACTATGGCTACACCTTC.

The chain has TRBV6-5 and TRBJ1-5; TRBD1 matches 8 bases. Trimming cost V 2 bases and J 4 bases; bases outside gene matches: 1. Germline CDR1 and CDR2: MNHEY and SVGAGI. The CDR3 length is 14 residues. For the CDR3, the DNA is TGTGCCAGCAGTTACCGGGACAGGAATCAGCCCCAGCATTTT. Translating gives CASSYRDRNQPQHF.

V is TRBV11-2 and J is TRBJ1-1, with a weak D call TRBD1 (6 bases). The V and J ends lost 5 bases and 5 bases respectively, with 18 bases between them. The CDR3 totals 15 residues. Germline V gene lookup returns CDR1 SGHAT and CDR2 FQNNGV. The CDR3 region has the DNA TGTGCCAGCAGCCCGACGTGGGGGGGGCGGACTGAAGCTTTCTTT. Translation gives CASSPTWGGRTEAFF.

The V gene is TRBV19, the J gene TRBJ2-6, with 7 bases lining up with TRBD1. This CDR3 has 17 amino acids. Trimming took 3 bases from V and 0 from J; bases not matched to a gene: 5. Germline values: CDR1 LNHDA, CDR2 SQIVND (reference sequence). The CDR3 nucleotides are TGTGCCAGTAGTATTATGGGACAGAGCTCTGGGGCCAACGTCCTGACTTTC. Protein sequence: CASSIMGQSSGANVLTF.